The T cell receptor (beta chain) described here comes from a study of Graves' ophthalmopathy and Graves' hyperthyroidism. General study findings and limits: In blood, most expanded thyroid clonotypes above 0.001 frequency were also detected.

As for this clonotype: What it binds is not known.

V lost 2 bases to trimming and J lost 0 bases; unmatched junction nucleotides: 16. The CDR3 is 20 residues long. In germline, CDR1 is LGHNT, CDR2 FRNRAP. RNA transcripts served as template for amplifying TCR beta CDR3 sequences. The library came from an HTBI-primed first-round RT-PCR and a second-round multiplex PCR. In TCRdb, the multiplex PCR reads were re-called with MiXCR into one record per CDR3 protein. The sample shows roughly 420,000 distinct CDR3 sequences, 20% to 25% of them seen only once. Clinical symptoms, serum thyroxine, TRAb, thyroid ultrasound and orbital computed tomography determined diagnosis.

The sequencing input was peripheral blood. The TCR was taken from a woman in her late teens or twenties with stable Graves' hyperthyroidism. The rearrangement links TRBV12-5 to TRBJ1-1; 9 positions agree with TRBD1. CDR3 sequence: CASGLITGGADLSLNTEAFF. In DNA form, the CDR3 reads TGTGCTAGTGGTTTGATCACAGGGGGCGCGGATCTCTCCCTGAACACTGAAGCTTTCTTT.